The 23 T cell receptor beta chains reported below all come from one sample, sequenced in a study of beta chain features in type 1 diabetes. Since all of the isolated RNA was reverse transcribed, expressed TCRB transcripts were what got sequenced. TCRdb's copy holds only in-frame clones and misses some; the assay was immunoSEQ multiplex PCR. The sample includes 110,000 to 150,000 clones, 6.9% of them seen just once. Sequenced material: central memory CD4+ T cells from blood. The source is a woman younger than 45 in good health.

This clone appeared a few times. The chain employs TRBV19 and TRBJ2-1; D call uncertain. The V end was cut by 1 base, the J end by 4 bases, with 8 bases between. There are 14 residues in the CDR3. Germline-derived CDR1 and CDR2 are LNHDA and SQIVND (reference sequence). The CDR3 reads CASSIAGRYNEQFF. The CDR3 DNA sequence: TGTGCCAGTAGTATAGCGGGTCGGTACAATGAGCAGTTCTTC.

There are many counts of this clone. This CDR3 is CASSLGTGLNYGYTF. The DNA for the CDR3 is TGTGCCAGCAGCCTTGGGACAGGGCTCAACTATGGCTACACCTTC. The chain carries TRBV7-6 and TRBJ1-2, with TRBD1 identical over 9 bases. Germline lookup yields CDR1 SGHVS and CDR2 FNYEAQ. V trimming: 5 bases; J trimming: 2 bases; junction bases outside the gene matches: 6. The CDR3 runs 15 residues.

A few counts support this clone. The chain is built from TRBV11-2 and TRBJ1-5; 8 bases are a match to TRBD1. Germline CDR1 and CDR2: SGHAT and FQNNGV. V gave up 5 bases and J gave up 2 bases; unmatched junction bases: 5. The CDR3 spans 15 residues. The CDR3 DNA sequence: TGTGCCAGCAGCCCGGACAGGGCAGGCAATCAGCCCCAGCATTTT. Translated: CASSPDRAGNQPQHF.

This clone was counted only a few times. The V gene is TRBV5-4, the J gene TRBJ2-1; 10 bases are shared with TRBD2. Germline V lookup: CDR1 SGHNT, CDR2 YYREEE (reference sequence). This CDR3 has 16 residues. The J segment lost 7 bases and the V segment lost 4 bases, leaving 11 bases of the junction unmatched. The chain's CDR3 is CASSPPRAGGGNEQFF. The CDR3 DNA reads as TGTGCCAGCAGCCCCCCCAGAGCGGGAGGGGGGAATGAGCAGTTCTTC.

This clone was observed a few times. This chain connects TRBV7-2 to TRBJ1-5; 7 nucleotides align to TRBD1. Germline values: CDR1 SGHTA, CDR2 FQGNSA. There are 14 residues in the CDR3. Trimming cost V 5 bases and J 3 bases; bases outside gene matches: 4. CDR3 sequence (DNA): TGTGCCAGCAGCATAGGACAGGTCAATCAGCCCCAGCATTTT. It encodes CASSIGQVNQPQHF.

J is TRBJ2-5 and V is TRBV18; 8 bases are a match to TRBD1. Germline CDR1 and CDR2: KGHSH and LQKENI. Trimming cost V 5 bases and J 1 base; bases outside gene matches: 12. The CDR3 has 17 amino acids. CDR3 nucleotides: TGTGCCAGCTCATCCGCTTCAACAGGGGGACTCCAAGAGACCCAGTACTTC. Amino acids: CASSSASTGGLQETQYF.

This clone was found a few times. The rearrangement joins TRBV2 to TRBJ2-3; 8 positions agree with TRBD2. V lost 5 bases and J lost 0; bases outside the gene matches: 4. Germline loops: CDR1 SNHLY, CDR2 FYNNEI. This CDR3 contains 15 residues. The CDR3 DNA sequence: TGTGCCAGCAGTTACGCTAGCGGGAGCACAGATACGCAGTATTTT. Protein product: CASSYASGSTDTQYF.

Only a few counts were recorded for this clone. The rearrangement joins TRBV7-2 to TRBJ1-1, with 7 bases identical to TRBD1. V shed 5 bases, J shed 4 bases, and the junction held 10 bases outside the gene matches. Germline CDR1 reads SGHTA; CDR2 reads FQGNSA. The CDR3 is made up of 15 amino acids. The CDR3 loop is CASSELDRRGTEAFF. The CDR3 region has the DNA TGTGCCAGCAGCGAATTGGACAGGCGGGGCACTGAAGCTTTCTTT.

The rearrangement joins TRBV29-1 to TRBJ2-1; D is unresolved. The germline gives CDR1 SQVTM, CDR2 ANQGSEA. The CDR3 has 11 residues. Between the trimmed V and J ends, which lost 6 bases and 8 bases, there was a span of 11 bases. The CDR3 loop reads CSVQPADEQFF. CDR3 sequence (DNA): TGCAGCGTCCAGCCCGCGGATGAGCAGTTCTTC.

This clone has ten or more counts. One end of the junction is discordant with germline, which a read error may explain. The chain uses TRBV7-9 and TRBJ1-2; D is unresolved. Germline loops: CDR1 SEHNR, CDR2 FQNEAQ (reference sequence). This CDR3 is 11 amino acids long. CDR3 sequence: CASRTDYDYTF. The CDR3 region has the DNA TGTGCCAGCAGGACTGACTATGACTACACCTTC.

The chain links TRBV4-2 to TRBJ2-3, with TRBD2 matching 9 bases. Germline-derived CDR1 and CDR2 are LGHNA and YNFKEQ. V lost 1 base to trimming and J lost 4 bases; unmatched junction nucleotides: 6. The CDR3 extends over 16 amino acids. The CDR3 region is CASSQGLSGSADTQYF. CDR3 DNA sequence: TGTGCCAGCAGCCAAGGTCTTAGCGGGAGCGCAGATACGCAGTATTTT.

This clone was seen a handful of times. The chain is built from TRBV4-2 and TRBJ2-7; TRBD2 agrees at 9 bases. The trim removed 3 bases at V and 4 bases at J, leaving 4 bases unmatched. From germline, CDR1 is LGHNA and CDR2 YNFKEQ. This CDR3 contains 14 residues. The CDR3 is CASSHLAGTYEQYF. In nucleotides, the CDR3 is TGTGCCAGCAGCCACCTAGCGGGGACATACGAGCAGTACTTC.

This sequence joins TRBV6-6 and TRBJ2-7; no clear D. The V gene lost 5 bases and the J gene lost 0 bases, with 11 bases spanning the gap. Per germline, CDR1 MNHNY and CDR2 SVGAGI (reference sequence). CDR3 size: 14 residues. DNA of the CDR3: TGTGCCAGCAGTGGGCGCTTAAGCTCCTACGAGCAGTACTTC. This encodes CASSGRLSSYEQYF.

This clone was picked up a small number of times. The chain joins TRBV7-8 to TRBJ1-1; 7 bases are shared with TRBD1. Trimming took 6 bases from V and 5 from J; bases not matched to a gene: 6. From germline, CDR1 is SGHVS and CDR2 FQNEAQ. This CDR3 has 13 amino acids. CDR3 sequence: CASRPTGVTEAFF. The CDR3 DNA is TGTGCCAGCAGACCAACAGGGGTAACTGAAGCTTTCTTT.

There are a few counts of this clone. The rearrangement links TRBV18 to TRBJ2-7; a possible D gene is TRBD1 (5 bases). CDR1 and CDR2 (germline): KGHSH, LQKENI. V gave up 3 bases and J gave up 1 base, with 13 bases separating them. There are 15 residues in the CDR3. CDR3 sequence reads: CASSPWVTESYEQYF. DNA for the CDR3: TGTGCCAGCTCACCTTGGGTGACAGAGTCCTACGAGCAGTACTTC.

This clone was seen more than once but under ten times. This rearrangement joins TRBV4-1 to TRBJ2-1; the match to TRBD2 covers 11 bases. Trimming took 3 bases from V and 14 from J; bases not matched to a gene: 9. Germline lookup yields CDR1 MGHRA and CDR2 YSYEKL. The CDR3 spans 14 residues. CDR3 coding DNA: TGCGCCAGCAGCCATAGCGGGAGGGCCTCCGGAGAGTTCTTC. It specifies CASSHSGRASGEFF.

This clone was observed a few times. DNA for the CDR3: TGTGCCAGCAGTCACGTAGCGGTCCTCCCGGGCGAGCAGTACTTC. Protein: CASSHVAVLPGEQYF. This rearrangement joins TRBV6-6 to TRBJ2-7; maybe TRBD2 (6 bases). The CDR3 loop spans 15 amino acids. The germline CDR1 and CDR2 sequences are MNHNY and SVGAGI (reference sequence). V lost 5 bases, J lost 6 bases, and 20 bases lay in between.

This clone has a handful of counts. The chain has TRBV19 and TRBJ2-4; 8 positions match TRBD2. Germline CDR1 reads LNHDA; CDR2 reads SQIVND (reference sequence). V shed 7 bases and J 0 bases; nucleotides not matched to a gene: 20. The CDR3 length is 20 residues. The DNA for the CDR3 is TGTGCCAGTATGAGCGGGAGTGGATTCGGGGGGCGCCTAGCCAAAAACATTCAGTACTTC. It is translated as CASMSGSGFGGRLAKNIQYF.

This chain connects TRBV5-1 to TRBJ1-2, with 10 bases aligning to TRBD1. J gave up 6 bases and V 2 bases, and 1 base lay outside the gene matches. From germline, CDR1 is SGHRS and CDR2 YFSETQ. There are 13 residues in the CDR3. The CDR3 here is CASSLGTGDGYTF. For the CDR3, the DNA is TGCGCCAGCAGCTTAGGGACAGGGGATGGCTACACCTTC.

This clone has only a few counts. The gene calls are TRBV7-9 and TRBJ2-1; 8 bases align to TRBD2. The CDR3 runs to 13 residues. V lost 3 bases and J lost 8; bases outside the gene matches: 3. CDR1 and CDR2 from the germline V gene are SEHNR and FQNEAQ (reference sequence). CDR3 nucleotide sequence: TGTGCCAGCAGCTTCGGGAGGGACGATGAGCAGTTCTTC. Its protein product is CASSFGRDDEQFF.

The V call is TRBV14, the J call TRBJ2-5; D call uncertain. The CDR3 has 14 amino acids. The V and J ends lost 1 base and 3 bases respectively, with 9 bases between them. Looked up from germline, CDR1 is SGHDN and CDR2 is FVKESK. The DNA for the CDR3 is TGTGCCAGCAGCCAAGGTCCAGGAAAAGAGACCCAGTACTTC. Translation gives CASSQGPGKETQYF.

CDR3 sequence reads: CASSFGLAGKETQYF. The CDR3 DNA reads TGTGCCAGCAGCTTCGGACTAGCGGGTAAAGAGACCCAGTACTTC. The V call is TRBV11-2, the J call TRBJ2-5; 11 nucleotides line up with TRBD2. CDR3 length: 15 amino acids. Trimming took 3 bases from V and 3 from J; bases not matched to a gene: 3. Germline V gene data show CDR1 as SGHAT and CDR2 as FQNNGV. Based on the CDR3 plus reference TRBV11-2 and TRBJ2-5, the full variable domain is EAGVAQSPRYKIIEKRQSVAFWCNPISGHATLYWYQQILGQGPKLLIQFQNNGVVDDSQLPKDRFSAERLKGVDSTLKIQPAKLEDSAVYLCASSFGLAGKETQYFGPGTRLLVL.

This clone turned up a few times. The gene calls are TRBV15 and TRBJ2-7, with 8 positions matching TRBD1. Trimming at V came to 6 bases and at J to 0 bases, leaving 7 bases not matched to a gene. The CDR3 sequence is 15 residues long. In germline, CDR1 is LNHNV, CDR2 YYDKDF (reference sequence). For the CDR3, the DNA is TGTGCCACCAGTATTACAGGGACAGGCTCCTACGAGCAGTACTTC. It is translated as CATSITGTGSYEQYF.